Sequencing of this TCR beta chain was carried out in a study of cytomegalovirus exposure and HLA in healthy donors. The overall study: Genetic ancestry analysis placed around 76% of the 400 or so donors that were genotyped in the Caucasian-associated cluster.

Germline values: CDR1 SGHNT, CDR2 YYREEE (reference sequence). V was clipped by 0 bases and J by 4 bases, with 13 bases between them. The CDR3 extends over 16 amino acids. PCR involved 60 Vbeta and 13 Jbeta primers. Clones were read by immunoSEQ multiplex PCR, and TCRdb kept only the in-frame ones, dropping some. The data show 160,000 or so clones, 77% seen once. The source of this sequence is a man younger than 40 in good health and CMV-seropositive. The rearrangement joins TRBV5-4 to TRBJ2-2; D perhaps matches TRBD2 (7 bases). The sequenced sample consisted of PBMCs. CDR3 coding DNA: TGTGCCAGCAGCTTGGCCGAGGGGGGGGCCACCGGGGAGCTGTTTTTT. It yields the protein CASSLAEGGATGELFF.